One and the same sample provided the 24 T cell receptor beta chains below, sequenced in a study of T-cell memory formation after mild COVID-19. TCRdb recomputed calls from the 5' RACE reads with MiXCR, one row per CDR3 protein. This sample has about 360,000 distinct CDR3 sequences, with 13% to 15% found just once. What was sequenced was PBMCs or a T cell subset sorted from them (not recorded which). The source is a man younger than 35 who had mild COVID-19 (a few samples of this study predate the infection). Cell type and time point are not known.

This chain uses TRBV5-1 with TRBJ1-3; D unclear. Trimming shortened V by 0 bases and J by 0 bases, and 7 bases separated the two germline ends. This CDR3 is built from 15 residues. Germline CDR1 is SGHRS and CDR2 is YFSETQ. This CDR3 reads CASSLEAYSGNTIYF. In DNA form, the CDR3 reads TGCGCCAGCAGCTTGGAGGCTTACTCTGGAAACACCATATATTTT. The full variable domain, in which reference TRBV5-1 and TRBJ1-3 provide the parts outside the CDR3, is KAGVTQTPRYLIKTRGQQVTLSCSPISGHRSVSWYQQTPGQGLQFLFEYFSETQRNKGNFPGRFSGRQFSNSRSEMNVSTLELGDSALYLCASSLEAYSGNTIYFGEGSWLTVV.

This chain connects TRBV5-5 to TRBJ2-7, with a possible D match to TRBD1 (5 bases). The CDR3 totals 15 residues. CDR1 is SGHKS and CDR2 is YYEKEE in the germline V gene (reference sequence). Between the trimmed V and J ends, which lost 3 bases and 4 bases, there was a span of 17 bases. The CDR3: CASSSAGNNGYEQYV. In DNA form, the CDR3 reads TGTGCCAGCAGCTCGGCAGGGAACAATGGGTACGAGCAGTACGTC.

This clonotype was seen only a few times. Here the CDR3 reads CASLHSSGVLHF. In DNA, the CDR3 is TGTGCCAGCCTCCACTCCTCAGGCGTACTCCACTTT. The chain links TRBV6-6 to TRBJ1-6; D gene unclear. The V end was cut by 8 bases, the J end by 16 bases, with 18 bases between. Germline assignment: CDR1 MNHNY and CDR2 SVGAGI (reference sequence). This CDR3 comprises 12 residues.

This rearrangement joins TRBV15 to TRBJ1-3; no definite D call. The germline V gene encodes CDR1 LNHNV and CDR2 YYDKDF (reference sequence). The ends were cut back, 8 bases at V and 3 bases at J, with 11 bases in the middle. CDR3 length: 13 amino acids. CDR3 residues: CATLDTFGNTIYF. The DNA for the CDR3 is TGTGCCACCCTTGACACCTTTGGAAACACCATATATTTT. Filled out from reference TRBV15 and TRBJ1-3, the complete variable domain reads DAMVIQNPRYQVTQFGKPVTLSCSQTLNHNVMYWYQQKSSQAPKLLFHYYDKDFNNEADTPDNFQSRRPNTSFCFLDIRSPGLGDTAMYLCATLDTFGNTIYFGEGSWLTVV.

This clonotype was recorded a few times. The chain links TRBV5-6 to TRBJ1-1; TRBD1 matches 7 bases. The junction had 11 bases not matched to a gene; V was cut back by 1 base and J by 11 bases. The CDR3 contains 14 residues. The V gene's germline CDR1 is SGHDT and CDR2 YYEEEE. CDR3: CASSLQQGLRFAFF. CDR3 nucleotide sequence: TGTGCCAGCAGCTTGCAACAGGGGTTGAGGTTCGCTTTCTTT.

In this sample, this clonotype turned up many times. V and J are TRBV5-1 and TRBJ2-7; no reliable D call. The CDR3 extends over 11 amino acids. The V gene lost 4 bases and the J gene lost 7 bases, with 9 bases spanning the gap. CDR1 SGHRS and CDR2 YFSETQ come from the germline V gene. The CDR3 coding sequence is TGCGCCAGCAGCCCCCTCGGAGAGCAGTACTTC. It specifies CASSPLGEQYF.

The rearrangement joins TRBV2 to TRBJ2-3; 8 positions agree with TRBD1. Germline V gene data show CDR1 as SNHLY and CDR2 as FYNNEI. The CDR3 has 15 residues. V gave up 8 bases and J gave up 0 bases; unmatched junction bases: 7. DNA for the CDR3: TGTGCCAGCTCACCCGGGACAGGAAGCACAGATACGCAGTATTTT. This codes for CASSPGTGSTDTQYF.

This clonotype was detected a few times. An end of the junction differs from the germline gene, which may be a read error. The J gene is TRBJ2-5, the V gene TRBV7-7; 7 positions agree with TRBD2. CDR1 and CDR2 from the germline V gene are SSHAT and FNYEAQ (reference sequence). The CDR3 runs 13 residues. The CDR3 loop is CASSYRDYQTQYF. The DNA for the CDR3 is TGTGCTAGCAGCTACCGGGACTACCAGACCCAGTACTTC. Combining the CDR3 with reference TRBV7-7 and TRBJ2-5 gives the whole variable domain GAGVSQSPRYKVTKRGQDVTLRCDPISSHATLYWYQQALGQGPEFLTYFNYEAQPDKSGLPSDRFSAERPEGSISTLTIQRTEQRDSAMYRCASSYRDYQTQYFGPGTRLLVL.

This chain's CDR3 is CASSVAGDYEQFF. The CDR3 DNA follows: TGTGCCAGCAGCGTAGCGGGGGACTATGAGCAGTTCTTC. The rearrangement links TRBV9 to TRBJ2-1; possibly TRBD2 for D (6 bases). CDR3 length: 13 residues. CDR1 and CDR2 (germline): SGDLS, YYNGEE. The V gene lost 0 bases and the J gene lost 8 bases, with 9 bases spanning the gap. The full variable domain, in which reference TRBV9 and TRBJ2-1 provide the parts outside the CDR3, is DSGVTQTPKHLITATGQRVTLRCSPRSGDLSVYWYQQSLDQGLQFLIQYYNGEERAKGNILERFSAQQFPDLHSELNLSSLELGDSALYFCASSVAGDYEQFFGPGTRLTVL.

This clonotype was detected a few times. This chain joins TRBV27 and TRBJ2-2, with 8 bases that match TRBD1. The germline V gene encodes CDR1 MNHEY and CDR2 SMNVEV (reference sequence). V lost 1 base, J lost 6 bases, and 10 bases stayed unmatched. The CDR3 totals 17 residues. The CDR3 region has the DNA TGTGCCAGCAGTTTATTAACCCCAGGGGGCTTATCCGGGGAGCTGTTTTTT. Encoded protein: CASSLLTPGGLSGELFF.

The table lists this clonotype with many counts. This chain links TRBV6-6 with TRBJ1-5, with TRBD1 matching over 9 bases. CDR1 and CDR2 (germline): MNHNY, SVGAGI (reference sequence). V trimming: 6 bases; J trimming: 0 bases; junction bases outside the gene matches: 9. This CDR3 spans 17 amino acids. The CDR3 DNA reads TGTGCCAGCAGCCGACAGGGGGGACCCTATAGCAATCAGCCCCAGCATTTT. This translates into CASSRQGGPYSNQPQHF.

The genes are TRBV4-2 and TRBJ1-5; 10 nucleotides agree with TRBD1. Germline V gene data show CDR1 as LGHNA and CDR2 as YNFKEQ. V was pared by 3 bases and J by 1 base, with 3 bases of the junction left unmatched. The CDR3 has 16 residues. In DNA, the CDR3 is TGTGCCAGCAGCCAGGGGACAGGGGTCAGCAATCAGCCCCAGCATTTT. Translated: CASSQGTGVSNQPQHF.

The sample holds many counts of this clonotype. The J gene is TRBJ2-7, the V gene TRBV5-1; TRBD2 might be the D (6 bases). Trimming cost V 3 bases and J 2 bases, with 18 bases left between them. The CDR3 loop spans 16 amino acids. CDR1 and CDR2 (germline): SGHRS, YFSETQ. CDR3 region: CASSWGEVGRPYEQYV. For the CDR3, the DNA is TGCGCCAGCAGCTGGGGGGAGGTTGGAAGACCCTACGAGCAGTACGTC.

This clonotype was picked up a small number of times. The chain carries TRBV18 and TRBJ2-2; no firm D call. V shed 8 bases and J shed 1 base, with 8 bases lying between them. Germline CDR1 reads KGHSH; CDR2 reads LQKENI. The CDR3 is 13 residues long. CDR3 bases: TGTGCCAGCGCCGGACGGAACACCGGGGAGCTGTTTTTT. It codes for CASAGRNTGELFF. Together with reference TRBV18 and TRBJ2-2, the CDR3 gives the full variable domain: NAGVMQNPRHLVRRRGQEARLRCSPMKGHSHVYWYRQLPEEGLKFMVYLQKENIIDESGMPKERFSAEFPKEGPSILRIQQVVRGDSAAYFCASAGRNTGELFFGEGSRLTVL.

This clonotype was observed at least ten times. The chain carries TRBV6-2 or TRBV6-3 and TRBJ1-5, with 9 bases aligning to TRBD1. V trimming: 6 bases; J trimming: 3 bases; junction bases outside the gene matches: 6. Germline loops: CDR1 MNHEY, CDR2 SVGEGT. The CDR3 is made up of 15 amino acids. CDR3 sequence reads: CASSLWDRVNQPQHF. The DNA for the CDR3 is TGTGCCAGCAGCCTCTGGGACAGGGTCAATCAGCCCCAGCATTTT.

About this clonotype: A much larger clone differs by one base, so this may be a read error. The chain recombines TRBV5-1 with TRBJ1-5; D not certain. Germline V gene lookup returns CDR1 SGHRS and CDR2 YFSETQ. The CDR3 is 16 amino acids. CDR3 amino acids: CTSSLSPGDWSQPQHF. The DNA for the CDR3 is TGCACCAGCAGCTTGAGTCCCGGGGATTGGTCTCAGCCCCAGCATTTT.

A few counts support this clonotype. This chain links TRBV5-4 with TRBJ1-1; a weak D match, TRBD1 (5 bases). The germline CDR1 and CDR2 sequences are SGHNT and YYREEE (reference sequence). V lost 6 bases to trimming and J lost 4 bases, with 13 bases between them. CDR3 size: 13 residues. Written as DNA, the CDR3 is TGTGCCAGCACCCGGGGGGGAGGCACTGAAGCTTTCTTT. This codes for CASTRGGGTEAFF.

This clonotype was observed at least ten times. This chain joins TRBV5-1 and TRBJ2-1, with 7 bases matching TRBD2. The germline gives CDR1 SGHRS, CDR2 YFSETQ. CDR3 length equals 15 residues. Trimming cost V 5 bases and J 8 bases; bases outside gene matches: 13. The CDR3 spells CASSYSGEFRDEQFF. The CDR3 nucleotides are TGCGCCAGCAGTTACAGCGGGGAATTTAGGGATGAGCAGTTCTTC.

This clonotype occurred a few times. The genes are TRBV3-1 and TRBJ2-5, with 11 bases lining up with TRBD2. The CDR3 spans 17 residues. Germline V lookup: CDR1 LGHDT, CDR2 YNNKEL (reference sequence). J lost 0 bases, V lost 8 bases, and 11 bases had no gene match. Here the CDR3 reads CASSVLAGGHNQETQYF. The CDR3 DNA reads as TGTGCCAGCTCGGTGCTAGCGGGGGGACACAACCAAGAGACCCAGTACTTC.

This clonotype was counted between two and nine times. The gene calls are TRBV7-9 and TRBJ1-1; 7 bases are a match to TRBD1. Losses at the gene ends were 0 bases for V and 6 bases for J; bases not matched to a gene: 1. Germline loops: CDR1 SEHNR, CDR2 FQNEAQ (reference sequence). CDR3 size: 13 residues. The CDR3 sequence: CASSLAGQSEAFF. The CDR3 DNA sequence: TGTGCCAGCAGCTTAGCGGGACAGTCTGAAGCTTTCTTT.

The chain combines TRBV7-2 with TRBJ1-5; D unclear. Germline lookup yields CDR1 SGHTA and CDR2 FQGNSA. V dropped 6 bases and J dropped 2 bases, with 8 bases sitting between them. The CDR3 is made up of 13 amino acids. CDR3 protein: CASRFDRNQPQHF. The DNA for the CDR3 is TGTGCCAGCAGGTTCGACCGCAATCAGCCCCAGCATTTT. Using reference TRBV7-2 and TRBJ1-5 for the parts outside the CDR3, the full variable domain is GAGVSQSPSNKVTEKGKDVELRCDPISGHTALYWYRQSLGQGLEFLIYFQGNSAPDKSGLPSDRFSAERTGGSVSTLTIQRTQQEDSAVYLCASRFDRNQPQHFGDGTRLSIL.

The J gene is TRBJ2-5, the V gene TRBV10-3, with D hard to call. The CDR3 extends over 12 amino acids. Germline CDR1 ENHRY, CDR2 SYGVKD. Deletions cut 6 bases from V and 2 bases from J, with 7 bases between. CDR3 amino acids: CAIRAHQETQYF. CDR3 bases: TGTGCCATCAGAGCCCATCAAGAGACCCAGTACTTC.

This chain uses TRBV7-9 with TRBJ2-1, with D perhaps TRBD1 (6 bases). The CDR3 runs to 12 residues. CDR1 SEHNR and CDR2 FQNEAQ come from the germline V gene (reference sequence). Trimming took 4 bases from V and 7 from J, leaving 8 bases between them. In DNA form, the CDR3 reads TGTGCCAGCAGCTATGGGACAAATGAGCAGTTCTTC. Translation: CASSYGTNEQFF.

This clonotype was counted a few times. This chain connects TRBV20-1 to TRBJ2-3; D may be TRBD2 (5 bases). CDR3 length: 14 amino acids. V lost 3 bases and J 5 bases, leaving 15 bases between the germline ends. Germline CDR1 is DFQATT and CDR2 is SNEGSKA (reference sequence). The CDR3 is CSARGASGLDTQYF. DNA for the CDR3: TGCAGTGCTAGGGGCGCGAGCGGCCTAGATACGCAGTATTTT.